The source of this T cell receptor beta chain is a study of PD-1 blockade in classical Hodgkin lymphoma. The data were produced by immunoSEQ multiplex PCR, yet TCRdb's version contains in-frame clones alone and is incomplete. The sample records about 14,000 clones, just over 85% being singletons. Following autologous stem cell transplantation, relapse occurred in every patient, and exposure to brentuximab vedotin varied. CDR1 SGHRS and CDR2 YFSETQ come from the germline V gene. The V end was cut by 2 bases, the J end by 1 base, with 3 bases between. There are 12 residues in the CDR3. The sample here was peripheral blood mononuclear cells (PBMCs), taken at baseline. The receptor comes from a human donor with classical Hodgkin lymphoma. The V gene is TRBV5-1, the J gene TRBJ1-1, with unresolved D. The CDR3 DNA sequence: TGCGCCAGCAGCTTTACGAACACTGAAGCTTTCTTT. Amino acids: CASSFTNTEAFF.